A selection of T cell receptor beta chains follows, all from one sample in a study of T cells in Graves' hyperthyroidism and ophthalmopathy. TCRdb redid the calling of the multiplex PCR reads with MiXCR, one entry per CDR3 protein. Of some 370,000 distinct CDR3 sequences listed, roughly a sixth are singletons. Sequencing input: blood. These receptors all stem from a woman aged 25 to 39 with Graves' hyperthyroidism that later progressed to Graves' ophthalmopathy. Both conserved end residues are part of each CDR3. D genes are given only for firm matches.

len	d_gene	j_gene	v_gene	CDR3aa
15	NA	TRBJ2-5	TRBV7-9	CASSLYGQGAETQYF
15	TRBD2	TRBJ2-3	TRBV6-1	CASSLAGGPTDTQYF
18	NA	TRBJ1-3	TRBV5-4	CASSLNLREGSAGNTIYF
15	NA	TRBJ2-7	TRBV15	CATSRERGAGNEQYF
14	NA	TRBJ1-1	TRBV7-2	CASSLGGQGTEAFF
17	NA	TRBJ2-3	TRBV29-1	CSVSGAPVTYSTDTQYF
15	NA	TRBJ1-1	TRBV28	CASSTPQTRETEAFF
14	NA	TRBJ1-2	TRBV5-6	CASSLGWGGYGYTF
15	NA	TRBJ1-5	TRBV24-1	CATSDPMESGQPQHF
16	NA	TRBJ2-3	TRBV7-9	CASSLDPRRSTDTQYF